Presented here are 21 T cell receptor beta chains from one specimen sequenced in a study of regulatory T cells in long-lasting Graves disease. Time point in this sample: newly diagnosed GD, antithyroid drugs for less than 3 months. PBMC-extracted RNA yielded the TCR library. Investigators prepared the TCR beta libraries by applying iRepertoire HTBI primers and Arm-PCR of CDR3 regions. TCRdb used MiXCR to reprocess the multiplex PCR reads, holding one entry per CDR3 protein. The sample includes fewer than 550,000 distinct CDR3 sequences, about 16% of them seen just once. These data were also filed under a second study, of T cells in Graves' hyperthyroidism and ophthalmopathy.

Sequencing was performed on peripheral blood mononuclear cells (PBMCs), taken at new diagnosis, from a patient treated with antithyroid drugs. The receptors stem from a woman aged 35-60 years with Graves disease.

There are many counts of this clonotype. The chain couples TRBV20-1 to TRBJ2-7; the D gene is possibly TRBD2 (5 bases). Germline CDR1 reads DFQATT; CDR2 reads SNEGSKA (reference sequence). V was clipped by 5 bases and J by 2 bases, with 16 bases between them. The CDR3 runs to 14 residues. The CDR3 loop reads CSAREGSITYEQYF. The CDR3 DNA follows: TGCAGTGCTCGCGAGGGATCCATAACCTACGAGCAGTACTTC.

This clonotype was counted ten times or more. V gene TRBV11-3 combines with J gene TRBJ2-3; tentatively, D is TRBD1 or TRBD2 (5 bases each). V lost 0 bases to trimming and J lost 3 bases, with 13 bases between them. The CDR3 covers 16 residues. Germline assignment: CDR1 SGHNT and CDR2 YENEEA. In DNA, the CDR3 is TGTGCCAGCAGCTTAGATAATCGGGGCGGGACAGATACGCAGTATTTT. Its translation: CASSLDNRGGTDTQYF.

This clonotype was seen repeatedly, ten times or more. This sequence joins TRBV2 and TRBJ1-2; D unresolved. Per the germline V gene, CDR1 is SNHLY and CDR2 is FYNNEI. The V end lost 5 bases, the J end lost 4 bases, and 8 bases lay between the germline ends. CDR3 length: 12 residues. The CDR3, as DNA: TGTGCCAGCAGTACCCAGAGCTATGGCTACACCTTC. Protein: CASSTQSYGYTF.

The sample holds a few counts of this clonotype. This chain joins TRBV4-2 and TRBJ2-1; D possibly uses TRBD1 or TRBD2 (5 bases each). V was shortened by 2 bases and J by 8 bases, with 16 bases between the two germline ends. There are 15 residues in the CDR3. Germline CDR1 and CDR2: LGHNA and YNFKEQ. CDR3 nucleotides: TGTGCCAGCAGCCAACACGGGACGATATTGGATGAGCAGTTCTTC. Its protein product is CASSQHGTILDEQFF.

The V call is TRBV15, the J call TRBJ2-1; D is unresolved. Germline loops: CDR1 LNHNV, CDR2 YYDKDF (reference sequence). The CDR3 consists of 16 residues. V gave up 5 bases and J gave up 2 bases, with 16 bases separating them. Written as DNA, the CDR3 is TGTGCCACCAGCCCCCAAGGGTACCTCACCTACAATGAGCAGTTCTTC. Its translation: CATSPQGYLTYNEQFF.

Remarks on this clonotype: A much bigger clone sits one base away, suggesting this may be a read error. V usage is TRBV30 and J usage is TRBJ1-5; possibly TRBD1 for D (6 bases). CDR1 and CDR2 from the germline V gene are GTSNPN and SVGIG (reference sequence). Trimming left V 1 base short and J 15 bases short, with 19 bases between. CDR3 length: 13 amino acids. CDR3 sequence: CAWSGGEGQSRHF. The DNA for the CDR3 is TGTGCCTGGAGTGGGGGAGAAGGACAGTCCCGGCATTTT.

In this sample, this clonotype turned up many times. The chain is built from TRBV30 and TRBJ2-1; perhaps TRBD1 as D (6 bases). Per germline, CDR1 GTSNPN and CDR2 SVGIG (reference sequence). V was pared by 0 bases and J by 0 bases, with 9 bases between. The CDR3 runs to 15 residues. CDR3 DNA sequence: TGTGCCTGGAGTGTGGGGGCGAGCTCCTACAATGAGCAGTTCTTC. Translation: CAWSVGASSYNEQFF.

This clonotype was recorded at least ten times. V gene TRBV18 combines with J gene TRBJ2-1, with TRBD2 as a possible D gene (7 bases). The length of the CDR3 is 16 residues. Germline V gene sequence: CDR1 KGHSH, CDR2 LQKENI. Trimming pared 3 bases from V and 2 bases from J, leaving 14 bases between. This CDR3 reads CASSPRTGGPYNEQFF. The CDR3 region has the DNA TGTGCCAGCTCACCTCGGACCGGGGGGCCCTACAATGAGCAGTTCTTC.

Ten or more counts support this clonotype. The chain carries TRBV2 and TRBJ1-3; possibly TRBD1 for D (5 bases). Germline values: CDR1 SNHLY, CDR2 FYNNEI. V was clipped by 6 bases and J by 0 bases, with 12 bases between them. CDR3 length: 15 amino acids. CDR3 sequence (DNA): TGTGCCAGCAGACTTAGGACACTCTCTGGAAACACCATATATTTT. This codes for CASRLRTLSGNTIYF.

This clonotype was counted many times. The rearrangement links TRBV20-1 to TRBJ2-1; no reliable D call. Between the trimmed V and J ends, which lost 6 bases and 4 bases, there was a span of 10 bases. The CDR3 spans 12 residues. The germline CDR1 and CDR2 sequences are DFQATT and SNEGSKA (reference sequence). CDR3 sequence (DNA): TGCAGTGCCTCAACCGGGTACAATGAGCAGTTCTTC. Translated: CSASTGYNEQFF.

A few counts support this clonotype. The chain employs TRBV6-1 and TRBJ1-2; D remains ambiguous. Trimming pared 8 bases from V and 8 bases from J, leaving 18 bases between. This CDR3 contains 13 residues. Germline CDR1 and CDR2: MNHNS and SASEGT. The CDR3: CASHSRYLGGYTF. DNA of the CDR3: TGTGCCAGCCATTCGAGGTACCTTGGGGGCTACACCTTC.

This clonotype was picked up many times. J is TRBJ1-5 and V is TRBV12-3 or TRBV12-4, with 8 bases that match TRBD1. The V segment lost 2 bases and the J segment 6 bases; nucleotides outside the gene matches: 9. This CDR3 comprises 16 residues. The CDR3 here is CASSLLGTGRGQPQHF. CDR3 bases: TGTGCCAGCAGTTTACTCGGGACAGGTCGGGGTCAGCCCCAGCATTTT.

The CDR3 spells CASSPKDSYGYTF. CDR3 sequence (DNA): TGTGCCAGCTCACCAAAGGACAGCTATGGCTACACCTTC. The rearrangement joins TRBV18 to TRBJ1-2; D might be TRBD1 (6 bases). This CDR3 has 13 residues. The germline V gene has CDR1 KGHSH and CDR2 LQKENI. V lost 2 bases and J lost 4, with 8 bases in between.

In its sample, this clonotype was seen many times. In DNA, the CDR3 is TGTGCCAGCAGATCAGGGGTGGGAGGCACTGAAGCTTTCTTT. Amino acids: CASRSGVGGTEAFF. V gene TRBV28 combines with J gene TRBJ1-1; the D gene is possibly TRBD1 (6 bases). Germline CDR1 reads MDHEN; CDR2 reads SYDVKM. The CDR3 has 14 amino acids. Trimming took 6 bases from V and 4 from J, leaving 15 bases between them.

This clonotype was detected ten times or more. The chain is built from TRBV18 and TRBJ1-6; a weak D match, TRBD1 (6 bases). Trimming pared 3 bases from V and 9 bases from J, leaving 12 bases between. The CDR3 has 14 residues. Germline V gives CDR1 KGHSH, CDR2 LQKENI. The CDR3 DNA reads as TGTGCCAGCTCACCTTCAGGGGATGGTTCACCCCTCCACTTT. Amino acids: CASSPSGDGSPLHF.

The chain carries TRBV10-3 and TRBJ1-3; D is unresolved. The CDR3 extends over 14 amino acids. Trimming pared 2 bases from V and 4 bases from J, leaving 9 bases between. From germline, CDR1 is ENHRY and CDR2 SYGVKD. The DNA of the CDR3 is TGTGCCATCAGTGAGGCGACGTCGGGAAACACCATATATTTT. It specifies CAISEATSGNTIYF.

This clonotype was found many times. The chain has TRBV6-5 and TRBJ1-1; D is uncertain. CDR1 and CDR2 (germline): MNHEY, SVGAGI. The ends were cut back, 4 bases at V and 4 bases at J, with 10 bases in the middle. The CDR3 length is 13 residues. CDR3 in DNA: TGTGCCAGCAGTTCCCCCGCAAGCACTGAAGCTTTCTTT. It is translated as CASSSPASTEAFF.

This clonotype has a count of ten or more. This rearrangement joins TRBV20-1 to TRBJ2-3; D is ambiguous. CDR3 length equals 13 residues. Germline CDR1 reads DFQATT; CDR2 reads SNEGSKA (reference sequence). Trimming left V 6 bases short and J 2 bases short, with 12 bases between. CDR3 sequence (DNA): TGCAGTGCCCTAGTGTCAATCACAGATACGCAGTATTTT. It translates to CSALVSITDTQYF.

This clonotype occurred many times. The rearrangement joins TRBV11-2 to TRBJ1-3, with D perhaps TRBD1 (5 bases). Trimming cost V 5 bases and J 4 bases, with 12 bases left between them. The CDR3 extends over 14 amino acids. Germline CDR1 reads SGHAT; CDR2 reads FQNNGV. This CDR3 reads CASSETATGNTIYF. The DNA for the CDR3 is TGTGCCAGCAGCGAGACAGCCACAGGAAACACCATATATTTT.

At least ten counts were recorded for this clonotype. The CDR3 reads CASRDQDTEAFF. The CDR3 DNA sequence: TGTGCCAGCAGGGACCAGGACACTGAAGCTTTCTTT. The chain has TRBV5-6 and TRBJ1-1; D remains unclear. V lost 5 bases to trimming and J lost 3 bases, with 8 bases between them. Germline V gene lookup returns CDR1 SGHDT and CDR2 YYEEEE. CDR3 length: 12 residues.

This clonotype was seen many times. The chain carries TRBV12-3 or TRBV12-4 and TRBJ2-3, with TRBD1 identical over 9 bases. With V trimmed by 10 bases and J by 4 bases, 9 bases remained unmatched. The CDR3 spans 14 residues. In DNA, the CDR3 is TGTGCCACCGCCGGGACAGGGATTCCAGATACGCAGTATTTT. Translating gives CATAGTGIPDTQYF.